This T cell receptor beta chain was obtained from a study of T-cell memory formation after mild COVID-19. The wider study: TCR clusters were largely donor specific. Findings and caveats of the study: Pre-infection memory showed some responding clones, and this suggested that cross-reactive memory joined.

Per the germline V gene, CDR1 is MNHNY and CDR2 is SVGAGI (reference sequence). CDR3 size: 14 residues. Trimming cost V 6 bases and J 2 bases, with 12 bases left between them. TCR alpha and TCR beta cDNA libraries carrying sample barcodes and UMIs came from 5'RACE with constant-segment primers. TCRdb re-called the 5' RACE reads through MiXCR, storing one row per CDR3 protein. The profile shows hundreds of thousands of distinct CDR3 sequences, approximately 18% of them singletons. As for this clonotype: Its antigen is unknown.

The sample taken for sequencing was PBMCs or a T cell subset sorted from them (not recorded which). This sequence was found in an adult woman who had mild COVID-19 (a few samples of this study predate the infection). Cell type and time point are not known. The gene calls are TRBV6-6 and TRBJ2-3; no firm D call. The CDR3 loop reads CASSATLNTDTQYF. In DNA form, the CDR3 reads TGTGCCAGCAGCGCGACTCTAAACACAGATACGCAGTATTTT.